The 11 T cell receptor beta chains below all came from one sample that was sequenced in a study of shared clonotypes between healthy human individuals. CD45RO-negative CD8 cells positively selected for CCR7 made up the naive population, which excluded terminally differentiated effector memory CD45RA+ cells. TCRdb's table, derived via immunoSEQ multiplex PCR, lists solely in-frame clones and lacks some. The sample has millions of clones, roughly 91% seen once. The specimen was naive CD8+ T cells from PBMCs. The source of these receptors is a man between 18 and 35 years old in good health. Some clones in this sample may be carry-over from other donors' samples.

The chain recombines TRBV27 with TRBJ2-5, with TRBD1 matching over 9 bases. CDR3 length: 16 amino acids. CDR1 is MNHEY, CDR2 SMNVEV, per germline (reference sequence). The trim removed 4 bases at V and 0 bases at J, leaving 6 bases unmatched. CDR3: CASSSWTGEYQETQYF. CDR3 in DNA: TGTGCCAGCAGTTCATGGACAGGGGAGTACCAAGAGACCCAGTACTTC.

The chain has TRBV5-4 and TRBJ1-5; 9 bases align to TRBD1. The V gene's germline CDR1 is SGHNT and CDR2 YYREEE (reference sequence). Trimming removed 5 bases from V and 0 bases from J; junction bases left unmatched: 6. This CDR3 has 16 amino acids. The CDR3 here is CASSIQGADSNQPQHF. The CDR3 coding sequence is TGTGCCAGCAGTATACAGGGGGCGGATAGCAATCAGCCCCAGCATTTT. Full variable domain (outside the CDR3, taken from reference TRBV5-4 and TRBJ1-5): ETGVTQSPTHLIKTRGQQVTLRCSSQSGHNTVSWYQQALGQGPQFIFQYYREEENGRGNFPPRFSGLQFPNYSSELNVNALELDDSALYLCASSIQGADSNQPQHFGDGTRLSIL.

V is TRBV5-1 and J is TRBJ2-3; the D gene could be TRBD1 or TRBD2 (6 bases each). With 5 bases removed from V and 5 bases from J, the gap between germline ends came to 12 bases. The CDR3 runs 13 residues. Germline-derived CDR1 and CDR2 are SGHRS and YFSETQ. CDR3 coding DNA: TGCGCCAGCAGAACAGGGCGGGGAGATACGCAGTATTTT. Translating it yields CASRTGRGDTQYF.

The chain is built from TRBV5-6 and TRBJ2-3; the D gene could be TRBD1 or TRBD2 (5 bases each). Germline CDR1 and CDR2: SGHDT and YYEEEE. CDR3 length: 15 residues. The germline V and J ends were trimmed by 4 bases and 5 bases, with 17 bases remaining between them. The CDR3 loop is CASSPLPSRGDTQYF. In DNA, the CDR3 is TGTGCCAGCAGCCCTCTTCCGTCGAGGGGAGATACGCAGTATTTT.

Concerning this clone itself: This sample also contains other DNA sequences that code for the same CDR3. J is TRBJ1-1 and V is TRBV27, with 8 bases matching TRBD1. This CDR3 has 14 residues. The V gene end was trimmed by 5 bases and the J gene end by 3 bases; junction bases not matched to a gene: 5. Per the germline V gene, CDR1 is MNHEY and CDR2 is SMNVEV (reference sequence). DNA for the CDR3: TGTGCCAGCAGTATTACAGGGGGGCACACTGAAGCTTTCTTT. Its translation is CASSITGGHTEAFF.

The V call is TRBV7-2, the J call TRBJ2-1; D unclear. Germline V gene lookup returns CDR1 SGHTA and CDR2 FQGNSA. The CDR3 has 14 amino acids. Trimming stripped 5 bases from V and 5 bases from J, with 13 bases between. The DNA of the CDR3 is TGTGCCAGCAGCCCAGAGGTGCGGAACAATGAGCAGTTCTTC. Translation gives CASSPEVRNNEQFF.

This clone has just one count. The rearrangement joins TRBV27 to TRBJ1-1, with TRBD1 as a possible D gene (5 bases). Trimming pared 0 bases from V and 2 bases from J, leaving 10 bases between. Looked up from germline, CDR1 is MNHEY and CDR2 is SMNVEV (reference sequence). The CDR3 is 15 residues long. CDR3 sequence: CASSLSGRRNTEAFF. The DNA of the CDR3 is TGTGCCAGCAGTTTATCGGGGCGGAGAAACACTGAAGCTTTCTTT.

This chain joins TRBV28 and TRBJ2-7, with 7 bases aligning to TRBD2. The germline CDR1 and CDR2 sequences are MDHEN and SYDVKM. The V and J ends lost 2 bases and 1 base, in that order; junction bases with no gene match: 11. The CDR3 has 17 amino acids. The chain's CDR3 is CASSLIGAGVGSYEQYF. The CDR3 DNA reads TGTGCCAGCAGTTTAATAGGGGCGGGAGTGGGGTCCTACGAGCAGTACTTC.

The V gene is TRBV7-9, the J gene TRBJ1-1, with a possible D match to TRBD1 (6 bases). The CDR3 is 15 residues long. CDR1 is SEHNR, CDR2 FQNEAQ, per germline (reference sequence). With 4 bases removed from V and 0 bases from J, the gap between germline ends came to 12 bases. The CDR3 DNA is TGTGCCAGCAGCTCCCTCAGGGGCATGAACACTGAAGCTTTCTTT. Translated: CASSSLRGMNTEAFF.

The chain couples TRBV5-1 to TRBJ1-2; D is undetermined. Trimming left V 4 bases short and J 2 bases short, with 27 bases between. This CDR3 is 19 amino acids long. Germline V lookup: CDR1 SGHRS, CDR2 YFSETQ. CDR3 coding DNA: TGCGCCAGCAGCCTGATGGTGGGAAATGACCGGCTCTCCAACTATGGCTACACCTTC. As protein: CASSLMVGNDRLSNYGYTF.

The chain combines TRBV29-1 with TRBJ2-1; maybe TRBD1 (5 bases). The ends were cut back, 3 bases at V and 4 bases at J, with 22 bases in the middle. Germline V gene data show CDR1 as SQVTM and CDR2 as ANQGSEA. This CDR3 is built from 17 residues. The CDR3 sequence is CSVEPQDTLGPYNEQFF. The CDR3 DNA sequence: TGCAGCGTTGAGCCACAGGACACCCTAGGCCCATACAATGAGCAGTTCTTC.